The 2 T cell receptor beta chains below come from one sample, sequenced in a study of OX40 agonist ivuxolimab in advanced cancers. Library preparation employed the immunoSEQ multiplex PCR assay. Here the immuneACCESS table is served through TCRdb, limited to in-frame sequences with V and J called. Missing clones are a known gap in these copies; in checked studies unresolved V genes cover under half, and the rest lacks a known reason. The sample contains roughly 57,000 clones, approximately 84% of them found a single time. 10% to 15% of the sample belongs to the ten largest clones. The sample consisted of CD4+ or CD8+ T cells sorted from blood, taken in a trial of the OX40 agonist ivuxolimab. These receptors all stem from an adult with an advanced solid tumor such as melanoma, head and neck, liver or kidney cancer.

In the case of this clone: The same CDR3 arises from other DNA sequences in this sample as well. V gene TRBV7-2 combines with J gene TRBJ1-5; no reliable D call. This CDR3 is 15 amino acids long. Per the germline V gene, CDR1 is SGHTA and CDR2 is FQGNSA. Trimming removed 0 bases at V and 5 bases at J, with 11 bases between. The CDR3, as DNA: TGTGCCAGCAGCTTAGCGCAAGGGCGGGATCAGCCCCAGCATTTT. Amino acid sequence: CASSLAQGRDQPQHF. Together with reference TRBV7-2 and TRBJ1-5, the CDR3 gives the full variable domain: GAGVSQSPSNKVTEKGKDVELRCDPISGHTALYWYRQSLGQGLEFLIYFQGNSAPDKSGLPSDRFSAERTGGSVSTLTIQRTQQEDSAVYLCASSLAQGRDQPQHFGDGTRLSIL.

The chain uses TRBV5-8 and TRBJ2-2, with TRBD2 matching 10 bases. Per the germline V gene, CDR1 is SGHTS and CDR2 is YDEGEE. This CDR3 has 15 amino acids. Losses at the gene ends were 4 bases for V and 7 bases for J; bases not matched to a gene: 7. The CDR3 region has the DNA TGTGCCAGCAGCCCTAGCGGGAGTGTTAGCGGGGAGCTGTTTTTT. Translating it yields CASSPSGSVSGELFF.